This T cell receptor beta chain was obtained from a study of CD8 T cells in ankylosing spondylitis. Each CDR3 protein is one row after TCRdb ran MiXCR on the 5' RACE reads. The sample lists around 180,000 distinct CDR3 sequences; 10% to 15% were seen once. This clonotype was seen at least ten times. Trimming cost V 4 bases and J 4 bases; bases outside gene matches: 7. CDR3 length: 16 amino acids. The sequence was collected from a female donor with ankylosing spondylitis or in good health (not recorded which). This chain joins TRBV12-3 or TRBV12-4 and TRBJ2-1; 10 bases map to TRBD2. The sample taken for sequencing was blood, either unsorted or a sorted T cell fraction (not recorded which). The CDR3 region is CASSSLLAGVYNEQFF. DNA for the CDR3: TGTGCCAGCAGTTCGTTGCTAGCGGGAGTGTACAATGAGCAGTTCTTC.